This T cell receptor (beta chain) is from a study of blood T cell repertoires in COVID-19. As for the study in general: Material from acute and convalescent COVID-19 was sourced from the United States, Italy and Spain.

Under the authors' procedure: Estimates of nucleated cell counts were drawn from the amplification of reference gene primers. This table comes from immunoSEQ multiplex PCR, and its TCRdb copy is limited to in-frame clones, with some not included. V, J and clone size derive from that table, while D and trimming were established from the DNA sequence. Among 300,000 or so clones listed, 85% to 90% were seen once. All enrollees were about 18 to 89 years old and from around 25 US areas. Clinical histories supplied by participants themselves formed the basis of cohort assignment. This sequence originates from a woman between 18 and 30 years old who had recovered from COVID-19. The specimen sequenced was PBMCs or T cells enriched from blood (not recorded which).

The CDR3 DNA sequence: TGTGCCAGCAGCTCCGTCCGAGATACGCAGTATTTT. It codes for CASSSVRDTQYF. The chain recombines TRBV5-5 with TRBJ2-3; no clear D gene. V was pared by 3 bases and J by 5 bases, with 7 bases between. The CDR3 is made up of 12 amino acids. Germline CDR1 SGHKS, CDR2 YYEKEE (reference sequence).